Below, 3 T cell receptor beta chains from the same sample are listed, as sequenced in a study of cytomegalovirus exposure and HLA in healthy donors. PCR amplification relied on 60 Vbeta primers (plus 13 Jbeta primers). The method was immunoSEQ multiplex PCR; TCRdb's version includes in-frame clones alone and lacks a portion of them. This table has 100,000 or so clones, under 80% appearing once. The sample taken for sequencing was PBMCs. The receptors were gathered from a woman aged 50 to 60 in good health and CMV-seropositive.

The V and J genes are TRBV10-1 and TRBJ1-1; the D gene is possibly TRBD1 (6 bases). This CDR3 contains 14 residues. Deletions cut 2 bases from V and 4 bases from J, with 11 bases between. CDR1 WNHNN and CDR2 SYGVQD come from the germline V gene (reference sequence). CDR3 DNA: TGCGCCAGCAGTGAGGTGAGGGGGACCACTGAAGCTTTCTTT. Protein product: CASSEVRGTTEAFF.

This chain joins TRBV6-1 and TRBJ2-1, with 7 nucleotides matching TRBD1. The length of the CDR3 is 14 residues. V gave up 5 bases and J gave up 5 bases; unmatched junction bases: 6. CDR1 is MNHNS, CDR2 SASEGT, per germline. The CDR3 reads CASSPYDRDNEQFF. The CDR3, as DNA: TGTGCCAGCAGTCCATATGACAGGGACAATGAGCAGTTCTTC.

The V gene is TRBV19, the J gene TRBJ1-2; D is perhaps TRBD1 (5 bases). Germline V gene sequence: CDR1 LNHDA, CDR2 SQIVND (reference sequence). Trimming pared 2 bases from V and 2 bases from J, leaving 6 bases between. The CDR3 is 13 residues long. CDR3 residues: CASSIQGNYGYTF. For the CDR3, the DNA is TGTGCCAGTAGTATACAGGGAAACTATGGCTACACCTTC.